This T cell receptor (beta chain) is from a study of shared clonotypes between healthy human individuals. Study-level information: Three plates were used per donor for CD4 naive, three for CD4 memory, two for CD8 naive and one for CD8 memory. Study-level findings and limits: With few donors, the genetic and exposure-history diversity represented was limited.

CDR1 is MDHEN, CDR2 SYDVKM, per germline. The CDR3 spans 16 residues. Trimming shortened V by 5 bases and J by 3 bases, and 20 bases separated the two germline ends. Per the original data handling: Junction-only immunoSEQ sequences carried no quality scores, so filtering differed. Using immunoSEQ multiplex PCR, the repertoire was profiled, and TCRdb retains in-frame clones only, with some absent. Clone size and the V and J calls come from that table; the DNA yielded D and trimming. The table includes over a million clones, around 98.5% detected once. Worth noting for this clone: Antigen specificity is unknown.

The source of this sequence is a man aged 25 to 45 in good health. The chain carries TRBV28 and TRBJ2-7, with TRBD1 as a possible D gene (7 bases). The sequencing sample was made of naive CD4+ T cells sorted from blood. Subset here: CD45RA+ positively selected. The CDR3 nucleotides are TGTGCCAGCAGTAAGGCCAGGGGGAGGCTAGTCTACGAGCAGTACTTC. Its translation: CASSKARGRLVYEQYF.